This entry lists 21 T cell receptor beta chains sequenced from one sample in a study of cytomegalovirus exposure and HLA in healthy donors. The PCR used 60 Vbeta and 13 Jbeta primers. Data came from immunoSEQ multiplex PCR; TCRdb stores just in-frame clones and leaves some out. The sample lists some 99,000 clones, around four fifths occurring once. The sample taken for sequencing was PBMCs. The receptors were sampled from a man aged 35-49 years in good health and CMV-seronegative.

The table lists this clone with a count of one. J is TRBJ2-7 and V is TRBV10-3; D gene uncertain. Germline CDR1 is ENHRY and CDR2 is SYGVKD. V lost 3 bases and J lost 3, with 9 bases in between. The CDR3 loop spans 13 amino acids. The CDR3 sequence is CAISDLQNYEQYF. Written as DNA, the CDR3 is TGTGCCATCAGTGACTTACAGAACTACGAGCAGTACTTC.

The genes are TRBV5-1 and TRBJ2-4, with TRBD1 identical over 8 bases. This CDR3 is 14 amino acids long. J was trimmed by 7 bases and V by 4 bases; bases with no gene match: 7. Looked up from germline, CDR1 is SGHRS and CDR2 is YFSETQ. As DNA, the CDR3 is TGCGCCAGCAGCAACACGACAGGGGTCAACATTCAGTACTTC. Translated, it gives CASSNTTGVNIQYF. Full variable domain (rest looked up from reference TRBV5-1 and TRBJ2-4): KAGVTQTPRYLIKTRGQQVTLSCSPISGHRSVSWYQQTPGQGLQFLFEYFSETQRNKGNFPGRFSGRQFSNSRSEMNVSTLELGDSALYLCASSNTTGVNIQYFGAGTRLSVL.

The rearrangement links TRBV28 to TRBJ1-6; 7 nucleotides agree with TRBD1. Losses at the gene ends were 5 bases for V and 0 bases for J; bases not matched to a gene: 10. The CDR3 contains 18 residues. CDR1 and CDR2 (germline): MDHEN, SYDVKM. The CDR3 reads CASSTTGASSSYNSPLHF. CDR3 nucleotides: TGTGCCAGCAGTACAACAGGGGCTTCGAGCTCCTATAATTCACCCCTCCACTTT.

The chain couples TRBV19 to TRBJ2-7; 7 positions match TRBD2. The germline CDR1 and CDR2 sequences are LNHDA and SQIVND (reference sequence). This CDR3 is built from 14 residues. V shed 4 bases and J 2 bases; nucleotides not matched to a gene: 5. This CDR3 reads CASSTGGLAYEQYF. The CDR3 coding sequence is TGTGCCAGTAGTACCGGAGGACTAGCCTACGAGCAGTACTTC.

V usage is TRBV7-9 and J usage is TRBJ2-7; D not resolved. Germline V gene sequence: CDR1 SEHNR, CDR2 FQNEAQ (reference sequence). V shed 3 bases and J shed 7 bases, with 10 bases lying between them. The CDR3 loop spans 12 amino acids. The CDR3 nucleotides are TGTGCCAGCAGCTTCGAGTCCCTTGAGCAGTACTTC. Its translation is CASSFESLEQYF.

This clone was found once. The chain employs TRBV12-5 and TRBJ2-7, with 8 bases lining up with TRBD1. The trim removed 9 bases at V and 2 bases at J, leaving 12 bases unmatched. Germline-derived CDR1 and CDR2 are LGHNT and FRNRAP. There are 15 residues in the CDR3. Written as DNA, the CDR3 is TGTGCTAGGATCAGGGGGCGACCCAGTCCCTACGAGCAGTACTTC. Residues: CARIRGRPSPYEQYF.

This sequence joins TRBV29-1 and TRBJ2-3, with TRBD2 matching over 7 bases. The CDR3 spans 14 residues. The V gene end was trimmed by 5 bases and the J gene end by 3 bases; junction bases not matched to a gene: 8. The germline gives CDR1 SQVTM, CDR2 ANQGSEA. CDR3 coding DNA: TGCAGCGTTACCTATTGGGGGGGAACAGATACGCAGTATTTT. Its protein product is CSVTYWGGTDTQYF.

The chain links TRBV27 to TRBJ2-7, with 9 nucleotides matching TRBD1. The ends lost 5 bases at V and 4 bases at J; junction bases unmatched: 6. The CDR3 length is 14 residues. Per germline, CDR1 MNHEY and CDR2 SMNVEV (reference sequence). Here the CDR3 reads CASSRTGVLYEQYF. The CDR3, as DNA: TGTGCCAGCAGTCGGACAGGGGTTTTATACGAGCAGTACTTC.

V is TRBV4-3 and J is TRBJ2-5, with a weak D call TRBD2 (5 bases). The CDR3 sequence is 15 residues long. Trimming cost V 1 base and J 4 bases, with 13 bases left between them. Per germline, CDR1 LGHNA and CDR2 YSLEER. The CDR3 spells CASSQGGLQPETQYF. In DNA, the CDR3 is TGCGCCAGCAGCCAAGGAGGACTCCAGCCAGAGACCCAGTACTTC.

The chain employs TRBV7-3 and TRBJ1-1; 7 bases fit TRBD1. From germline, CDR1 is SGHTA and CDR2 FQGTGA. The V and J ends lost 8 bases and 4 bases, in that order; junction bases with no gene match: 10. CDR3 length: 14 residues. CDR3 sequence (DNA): TGTGCCAGCCGGGACAGCCTCGAGAGCACTGAAGCTTTCTTT. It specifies CASRDSLESTEAFF.

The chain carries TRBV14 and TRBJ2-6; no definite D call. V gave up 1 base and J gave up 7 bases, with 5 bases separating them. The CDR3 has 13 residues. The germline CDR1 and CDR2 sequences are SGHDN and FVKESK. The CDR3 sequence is CASSQGSANVLTF. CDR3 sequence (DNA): TGTGCCAGCAGCCAAGGTAGTGCCAACGTCCTGACTTTC.

CDR3 in amino acids: CASSLLGSGGFTDTQYF. The CDR3 coding sequence is TGTGCCAGCAGCTTACTGGGTAGCGGGGGGTTCACAGATACGCAGTATTTT. This chain joins TRBV7-3 and TRBJ2-3, with TRBD2 identical over 10 bases. The CDR3 covers 17 residues. The V segment lost 2 bases and the J segment 2 bases; nucleotides outside the gene matches: 7. Germline-derived CDR1 and CDR2 are SGHTA and FQGTGA.

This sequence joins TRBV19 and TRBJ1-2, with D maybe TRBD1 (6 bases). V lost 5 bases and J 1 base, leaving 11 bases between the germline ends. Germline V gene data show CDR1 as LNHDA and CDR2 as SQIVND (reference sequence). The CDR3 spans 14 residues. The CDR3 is CASSGQPINYGYTF. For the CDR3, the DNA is TGTGCCAGTAGTGGACAGCCGATTAACTATGGCTACACCTTC.

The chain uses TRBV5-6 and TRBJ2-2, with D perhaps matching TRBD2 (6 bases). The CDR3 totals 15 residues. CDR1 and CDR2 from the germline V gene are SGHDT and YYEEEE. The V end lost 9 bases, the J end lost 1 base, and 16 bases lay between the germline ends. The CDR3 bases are TGTGCCACGCAAGGACTACTTCTGAACACCGGGGAGCTGTTTTTT. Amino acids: CATQGLLLNTGELFF.

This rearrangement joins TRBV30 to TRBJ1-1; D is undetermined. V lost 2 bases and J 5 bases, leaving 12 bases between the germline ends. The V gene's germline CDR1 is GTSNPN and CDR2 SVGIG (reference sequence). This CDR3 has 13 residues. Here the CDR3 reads CAWSLGPPTEAFF. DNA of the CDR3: TGTGCCTGGAGTCTGGGCCCTCCTACTGAAGCTTTCTTT.

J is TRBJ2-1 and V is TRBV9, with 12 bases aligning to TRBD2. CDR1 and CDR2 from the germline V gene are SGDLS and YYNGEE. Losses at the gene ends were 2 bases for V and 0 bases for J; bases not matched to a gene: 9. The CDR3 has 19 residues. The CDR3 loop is CASSVGTSGSVRSYNEQFF. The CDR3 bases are TGTGCCAGCAGCGTTGGGACTAGCGGGTCAGTACGCTCCTACAATGAGCAGTTCTTC.

CDR3 DNA sequence: TGTGCCAGCTCACCCGGGACAGCGAACACTGAAGCTTTCTTT. Amino acid sequence: CASSPGTANTEAFF. V usage is TRBV18 and J usage is TRBJ1-1; TRBD1 aligns across 7 bases. The germline CDR1 and CDR2 sequences are KGHSH and LQKENI. CDR3 length: 14 amino acids. J was trimmed by 1 base and V by 3 bases; bases with no gene match: 2.

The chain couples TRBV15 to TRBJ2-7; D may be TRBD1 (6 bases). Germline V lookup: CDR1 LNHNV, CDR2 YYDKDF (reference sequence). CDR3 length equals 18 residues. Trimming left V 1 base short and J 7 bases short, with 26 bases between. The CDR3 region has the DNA TGTGCCACCAGCAGAGGACTACCCGGTCAGGGGCCCCTGGGTGAGCAGTACTTC. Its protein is CATSRGLPGQGPLGEQYF.

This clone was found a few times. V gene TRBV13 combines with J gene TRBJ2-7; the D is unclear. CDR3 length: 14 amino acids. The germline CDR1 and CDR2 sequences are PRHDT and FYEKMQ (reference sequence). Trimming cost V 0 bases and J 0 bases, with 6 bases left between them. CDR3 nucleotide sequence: TGTGCCAGCAGCTTAGGACAGTCCTCCTACGAGCAGTACTTC. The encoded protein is CASSLGQSSYEQYF.

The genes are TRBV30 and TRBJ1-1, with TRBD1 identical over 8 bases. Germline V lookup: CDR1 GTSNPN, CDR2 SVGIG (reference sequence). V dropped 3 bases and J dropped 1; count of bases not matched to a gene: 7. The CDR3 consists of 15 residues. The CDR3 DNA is TGTGCCTGGAGGGACAGGGTAGGGGGGAACACTGAAGCTTTCTTT. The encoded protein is CAWRDRVGGNTEAFF. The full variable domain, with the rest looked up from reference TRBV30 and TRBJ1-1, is SQTIHQWPATLVQPVGSPLSLECTVEGTSNPNLYWYRQAAGRGLQLLFYSVGIGQISSEVPQNLSASRPQDRQFILSSKKLLLSDSGFYLCAWRDRVGGNTEAFFGQGTRLTVV.

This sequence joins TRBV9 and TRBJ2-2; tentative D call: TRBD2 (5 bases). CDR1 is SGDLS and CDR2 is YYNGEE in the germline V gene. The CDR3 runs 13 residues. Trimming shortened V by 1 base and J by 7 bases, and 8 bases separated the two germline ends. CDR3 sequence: CASSVQEVGELFF. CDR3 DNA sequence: TGTGCCAGCAGCGTACAGGAGGTCGGGGAGCTGTTTTTT.